What follows describes a single T cell receptor (beta chain). No antigen is known for it. Read data end 3 residues before the CDR3 end; the end is taken from the germline J gene. TCR beta CDR3 amplified by multiplex PCR from roughly 1,100 ng genomic DNA. Data came from immunoSEQ multiplex PCR; TCRdb stores just in-frame clones and leaves some out. The sample data list approximately 31,000 clones. After removal of 6 bases from V and 5 bases from J, the junction contained 3 bases not matched to a gene. The CDR3 spans 13 residues. CDR1 ENHRY and CDR2 SYGVKD come from the germline V gene. This entry comes from a study of T cells in women clearing cervical HPV infection. Study information: Case blood was drawn a median around 150 days after lesion detection.

Each participant carried one incident cervical HPV16 infection only. Study-level results: TRBV6-7 abundance was lower in cases than controls (around 0.1% versus 0.15%).

The chain uses TRBV10-3 and TRBJ1-5; 8 positions agree with TRBD1. The sequencing input was blood buffy coat. This TCR was sampled from a woman aged 18-69 years with a cervical HPV16 infection that either progressed to CIN3+ or cleared (not recorded which). CDR3 DNA, as far as it was read: TGTGCCATCAGGGACAGGGAGGATCAGCCC. The encoded protein is CAIRDREDQP. The whole CDR3 region reads CAIRDREDQPQHF.